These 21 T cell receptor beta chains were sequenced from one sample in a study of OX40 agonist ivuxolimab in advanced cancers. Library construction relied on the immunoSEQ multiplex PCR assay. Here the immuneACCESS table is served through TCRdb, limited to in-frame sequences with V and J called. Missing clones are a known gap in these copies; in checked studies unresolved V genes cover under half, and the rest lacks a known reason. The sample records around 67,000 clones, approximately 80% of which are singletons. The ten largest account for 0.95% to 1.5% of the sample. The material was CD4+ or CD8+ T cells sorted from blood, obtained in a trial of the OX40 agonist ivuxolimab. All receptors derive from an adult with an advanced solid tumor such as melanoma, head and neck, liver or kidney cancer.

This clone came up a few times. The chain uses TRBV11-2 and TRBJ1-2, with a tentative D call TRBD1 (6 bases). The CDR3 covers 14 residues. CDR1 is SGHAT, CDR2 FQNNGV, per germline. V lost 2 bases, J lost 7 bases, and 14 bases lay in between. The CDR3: CASSLTSGDGGYTF. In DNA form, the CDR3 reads TGTGCCAGCAGCTTAACGTCAGGGGATGGTGGCTACACCTTC.

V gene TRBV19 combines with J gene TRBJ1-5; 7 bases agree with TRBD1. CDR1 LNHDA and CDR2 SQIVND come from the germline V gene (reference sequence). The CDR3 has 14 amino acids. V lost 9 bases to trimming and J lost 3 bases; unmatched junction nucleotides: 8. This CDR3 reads CASHEQGLNQPQHF. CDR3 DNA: TGTGCCAGCCACGAACAGGGGCTCAATCAGCCCCAGCATTTT. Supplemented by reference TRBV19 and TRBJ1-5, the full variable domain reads DGGITQSPKYLFRKEGQNVTLSCEQNLNHDAMYWYRQDPGQGLRLIYYSQIVNDFQKGDIAEGYSVSREKKESFPLTVTSAQKNPTAFYLCASHEQGLNQPQHFGDGTRLSIL.

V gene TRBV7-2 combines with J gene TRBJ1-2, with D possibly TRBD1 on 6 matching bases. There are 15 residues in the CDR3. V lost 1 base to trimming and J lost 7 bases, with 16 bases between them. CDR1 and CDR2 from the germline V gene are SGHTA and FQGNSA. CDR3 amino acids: CASSLGVGTGAGYTF. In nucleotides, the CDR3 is TGTGCCAGCAGCTTAGGGGTCGGGACGGGGGCTGGCTACACCTTC.

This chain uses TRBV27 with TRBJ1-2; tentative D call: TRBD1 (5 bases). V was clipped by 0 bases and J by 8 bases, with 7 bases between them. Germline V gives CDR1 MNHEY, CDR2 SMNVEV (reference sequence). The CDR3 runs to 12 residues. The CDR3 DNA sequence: TGTGCCAGCAGTTTATCAGGGACCGGCTACACCTTC. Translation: CASSLSGTGYTF.

In DNA form, the CDR3 reads TGTGCCAGCAGCTTAGATGGGGCGTTGGGGGAGACCCAGTACTTC. Encoded protein: CASSLDGALGETQYF. V usage is TRBV7-3 and J usage is TRBJ2-5; D may be TRBD1 (5 bases). Germline CDR1 reads SGHTA; CDR2 reads FQGTGA. The CDR3 contains 15 residues. Deletions cut 2 bases from V and 5 bases from J, with 15 bases between.

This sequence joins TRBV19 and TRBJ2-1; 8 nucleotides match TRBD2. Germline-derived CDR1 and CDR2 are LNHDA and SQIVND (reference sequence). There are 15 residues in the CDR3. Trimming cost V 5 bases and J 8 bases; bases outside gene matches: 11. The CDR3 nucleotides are TGTGCCAGTAGTCGCAGCGGGGGTATAAGGGATGAGCAGTTCTTC. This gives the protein CASSRSGGIRDEQFF.

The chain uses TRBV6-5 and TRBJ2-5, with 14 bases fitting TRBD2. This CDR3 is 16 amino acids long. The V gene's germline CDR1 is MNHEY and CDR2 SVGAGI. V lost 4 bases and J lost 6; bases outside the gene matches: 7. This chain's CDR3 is CASSFTTSGGEKTQYF. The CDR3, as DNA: TGTGCCAGCAGTTTCACGACTAGCGGGGGGGAAAAGACCCAGTACTTC.

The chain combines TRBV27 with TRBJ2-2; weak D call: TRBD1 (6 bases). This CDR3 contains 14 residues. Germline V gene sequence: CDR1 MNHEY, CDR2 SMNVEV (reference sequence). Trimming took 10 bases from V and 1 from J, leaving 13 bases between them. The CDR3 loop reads CATRGPVNTGELFF. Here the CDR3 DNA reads TGTGCCACCAGGGGACCCGTGAACACCGGGGAGCTGTTTTTT.

Here the CDR3 DNA reads TGTGCCACCAGCAGAGTCCCAGGGGCTGGAAACACCATATATTTT. Amino acids: CATSRVPGAGNTIYF. The V gene is TRBV15, the J gene TRBJ1-3; perhaps TRBD1 as D (6 bases). Trimming left V 1 base short and J 2 bases short, with 9 bases between. There are 15 residues in the CDR3. Germline-derived CDR1 and CDR2 are LNHNV and YYDKDF (reference sequence).

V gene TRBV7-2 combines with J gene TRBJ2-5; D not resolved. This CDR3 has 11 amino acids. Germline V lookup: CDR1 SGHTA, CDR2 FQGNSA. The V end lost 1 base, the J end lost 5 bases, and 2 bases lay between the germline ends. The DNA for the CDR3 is TGTGCCAGCAGCTTAGTGGAGACCCAGTACTTC. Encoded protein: CASSLVETQYF.

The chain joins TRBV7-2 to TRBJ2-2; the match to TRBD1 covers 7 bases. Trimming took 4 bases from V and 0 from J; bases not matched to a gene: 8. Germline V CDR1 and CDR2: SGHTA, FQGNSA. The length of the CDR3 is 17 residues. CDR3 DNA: TGTGCCAGCAGCTGGAACAGAGACAGGGCGAACACCGGGGAGCTGTTTTTT. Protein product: CASSWNRDRANTGELFF.

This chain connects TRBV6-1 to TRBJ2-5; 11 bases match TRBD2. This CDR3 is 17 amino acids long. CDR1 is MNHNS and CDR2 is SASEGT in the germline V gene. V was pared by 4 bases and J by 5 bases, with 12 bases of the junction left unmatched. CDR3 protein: CASSGGGTSGRVETQYF. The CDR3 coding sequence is TGTGCCAGCAGTGGGGGCGGGACTAGCGGTAGGGTGGAGACCCAGTACTTC.

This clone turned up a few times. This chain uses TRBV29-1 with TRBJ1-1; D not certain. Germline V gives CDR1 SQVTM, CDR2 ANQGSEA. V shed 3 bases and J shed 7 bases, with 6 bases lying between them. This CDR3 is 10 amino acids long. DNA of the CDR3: TGCAGCGTTGAGGGCGTTGAAGCTTTCTTT. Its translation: CSVEGVEAFF.

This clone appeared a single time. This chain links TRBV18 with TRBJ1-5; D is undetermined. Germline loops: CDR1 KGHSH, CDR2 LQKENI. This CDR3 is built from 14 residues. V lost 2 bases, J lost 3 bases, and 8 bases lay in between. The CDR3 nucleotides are TGTGCCAGCTCACCAGGCGCAGTCAATCAGCCCCAGCATTTT. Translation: CASSPGAVNQPQHF.

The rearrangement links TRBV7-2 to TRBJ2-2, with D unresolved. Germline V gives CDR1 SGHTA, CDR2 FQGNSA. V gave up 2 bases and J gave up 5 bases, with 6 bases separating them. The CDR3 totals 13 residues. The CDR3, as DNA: TGTGCCAGCAGCTTAATGAGAACCGGGGAGCTGTTTTTT. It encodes CASSLMRTGELFF.

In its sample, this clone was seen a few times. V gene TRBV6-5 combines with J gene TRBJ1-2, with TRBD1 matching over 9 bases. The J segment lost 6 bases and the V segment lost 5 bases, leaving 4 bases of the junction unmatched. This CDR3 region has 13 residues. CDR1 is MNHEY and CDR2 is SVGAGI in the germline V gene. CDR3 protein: CASSKQGAHGYTF. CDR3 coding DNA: TGTGCCAGCAGTAAACAGGGGGCGCATGGCTACACCTTC.

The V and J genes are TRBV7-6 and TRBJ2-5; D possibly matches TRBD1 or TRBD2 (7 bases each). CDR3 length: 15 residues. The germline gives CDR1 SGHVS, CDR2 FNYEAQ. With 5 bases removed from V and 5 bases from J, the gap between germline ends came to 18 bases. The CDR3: CASSQDRAGGETQYF. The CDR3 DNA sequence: TGTGCCAGCAGCCAAGACAGGGCCGGGGGGGAGACCCAGTACTTC. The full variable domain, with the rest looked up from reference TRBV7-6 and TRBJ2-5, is GAGVSQSPRYKVTKRGQDVALRCDPISGHVSLYWYRQALGQGPEFLTYFNYEAQQDKSGLPNDRFSAERPEGSISTLTIQRTEQRDSAMYRCASSQDRAGGETQYFGPGTRLLVL.

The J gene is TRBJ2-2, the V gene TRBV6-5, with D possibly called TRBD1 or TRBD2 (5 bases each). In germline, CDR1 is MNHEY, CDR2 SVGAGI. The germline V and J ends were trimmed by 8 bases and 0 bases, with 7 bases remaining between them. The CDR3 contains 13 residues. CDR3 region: CASEGTNTGELFF. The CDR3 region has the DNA TGTGCCAGCGAGGGGACGAACACCGGGGAGCTGTTTTTT.

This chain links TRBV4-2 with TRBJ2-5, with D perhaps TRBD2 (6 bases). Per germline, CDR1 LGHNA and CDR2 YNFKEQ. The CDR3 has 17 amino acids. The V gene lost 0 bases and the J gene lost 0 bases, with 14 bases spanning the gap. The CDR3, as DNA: TGTGCCAGCAGCCAAGAATATCGGCGGGGCAACCAAGAGACCCAGTACTTC. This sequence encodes CASSQEYRRGNQETQYF.

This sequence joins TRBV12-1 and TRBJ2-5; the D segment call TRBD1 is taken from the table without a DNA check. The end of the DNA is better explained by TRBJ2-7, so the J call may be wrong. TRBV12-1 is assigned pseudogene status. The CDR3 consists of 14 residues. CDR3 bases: TGTGCCAGCAGCTCAACAGTTTCTGGGTCCGAGCAGTACTTC. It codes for CASSSTVSGSEQYF.

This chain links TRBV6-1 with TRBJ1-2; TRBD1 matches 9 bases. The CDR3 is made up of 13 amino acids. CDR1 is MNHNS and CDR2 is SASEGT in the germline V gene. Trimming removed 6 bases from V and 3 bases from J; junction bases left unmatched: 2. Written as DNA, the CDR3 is TGTGCCAGCAGACAGGGGGCGGACTATGGCTACACCTTC. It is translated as CASRQGADYGYTF.